The next 31 T cell receptor beta chains were all read from a single sample in a study of blood T cell repertoires in COVID-19. TCRdb's copy holds only in-frame clones and misses some; the assay was immunoSEQ multiplex PCR. The sample holds roughly 70,000 clones, 75% to 90% seen once. Sequences were obtained from peripheral blood. The receptor source for this set is a man aged 50-59 years with active COVID-19.

The V call is TRBV7-9, the J call TRBJ1-1, with a weak D call TRBD1 (5 bases). Trimming shortened V by 2 bases and J by 5 bases, and 12 bases separated the two germline ends. Germline CDR1 and CDR2: SEHNR and FQNEAQ (reference sequence). The CDR3 covers 14 residues. The CDR3 DNA reads TGTGCCAGCAGCTTATCGGTCGGGGGAACTGAAGCTTTCTTT. Its translation: CASSLSVGGTEAFF.

The rearrangement joins TRBV27 to TRBJ1-1; 9 nucleotides agree with TRBD1. CDR1 is MNHEY, CDR2 SMNVEV, per germline (reference sequence). With 6 bases clipped from V and 6 bases from J, the junction kept 5 bases outside the gene matches. The CDR3 sequence is 13 residues long. The CDR3 bases are TGTGCCAGCAGGACAGGGGGAACTTCTGAAGCTTTCTTT. Its protein is CASRTGGTSEAFF.

The rearrangement links TRBV4-2 to TRBJ1-1; D ambiguous. The CDR3 contains 16 residues. CDR1 LGHNA and CDR2 YNFKEQ come from the germline V gene. Trimming took 4 bases from V and 1 from J, leaving 16 bases between them. The CDR3 DNA sequence: TGTGCCAGCAGCCCGAGAACGGAGGGAAAGAACACTGAAGCTTTCTTT. Protein product: CASSPRTEGKNTEAFF.

The chain couples TRBV6-1 to TRBJ1-2; 11 nucleotides align to TRBD1. Germline V gene data show CDR1 as MNHNS and CDR2 as SASEGT. This CDR3 is 15 amino acids long. Trimming removed 2 bases from V and 7 bases from J; junction bases left unmatched: 6. For the CDR3, the DNA is TGTGCCAGCAGTGAATGGGAGGGACAGGGGGGTGGCTACACCTTC. Translating it yields CASSEWEGQGGGYTF.

This clone was seen just once. The chain is built from TRBV28 and TRBJ1-1; D is unclear. V lost 6 bases to trimming and J lost 1 base, with 9 bases between them. This CDR3 has 13 residues. Germline CDR1 MDHEN, CDR2 SYDVKM. The CDR3 protein is CASSLPGNTEAFF. CDR3 sequence (DNA): TGTGCCAGCAGCCTCCCGGGGAACACTGAAGCTTTCTTT.

The genes are TRBV19 and TRBJ2-1, with TRBD2 matching over 7 bases. This CDR3 is built from 13 residues. CDR1 is LNHDA, CDR2 SQIVND, per germline (reference sequence). The ends lost 5 bases at V and 10 bases at J; junction bases unmatched: 8. In DNA form, the CDR3 reads TGTGCCAGTAGTCCGGGACTTAGCGGGGAGCAGTTCTTC. This gives the protein CASSPGLSGEQFF.

V gene TRBV6-5 combines with J gene TRBJ2-1, with TRBD1 matching over 10 bases. J lost 12 bases, V lost 7 bases, and 15 bases had no gene match. Looked up from germline, CDR1 is MNHEY and CDR2 is SVGAGI. CDR3 length: 15 amino acids. CDR3 nucleotide sequence: TGTGCCAGCACATTAAGACAGGGGGCGGAGGAGAGGCAGTTCTTC. Amino acids: CASTLRQGAEERQFF.

The chain is built from TRBV9 and TRBJ2-2; 8 bases are shared with TRBD1. This CDR3 is 15 amino acids long. V lost 5 bases and J lost 1; bases outside the gene matches: 4. The V gene's germline CDR1 is SGDLS and CDR2 YYNGEE. For the CDR3, the DNA is TGTGCCAGCAGGACAGGGGCGGGGAACACCGGGGAGCTGTTTTTT. Its protein product is CASRTGAGNTGELFF.

This chain links TRBV6-4 with TRBJ2-1; 13 bases match TRBD2. CDR1 and CDR2 from the germline V gene are MRHNA and SNTAGT. Trimming cost V 7 bases and J 7 bases; bases outside gene matches: 10. The CDR3 contains 16 residues. In nucleotides, the CDR3 is TGTGCCAGCAAGGAGACGCCGGGACTAGCGGGGAATGAGCAGTTCTTC. Amino acids: CASKETPGLAGNEQFF.

The DNA of the CDR3 is TGTGCCAGCAGCTTAGTTGGGGGCAAGGCTGAAGCTTTCTTT. Its translation: CASSLVGGKAEAFF. V and J are TRBV7-3 and TRBJ1-1, with D possibly being TRBD1 (6 bases). The germline V gene has CDR1 SGHTA and CDR2 FQGTGA. The V end was cut by 2 bases, the J end by 6 bases, with 13 bases between. The CDR3 sequence is 14 residues long.

This clone was seen only a few times. This chain joins TRBV5-8 and TRBJ1-6; D is uncertain. This CDR3 is built from 13 residues. In germline, CDR1 is SGHTS, CDR2 YDEGEE. V dropped 1 base and J dropped 11 bases, with 10 bases sitting between them. The CDR3 loop is CASSLISGTPLHF. CDR3 in DNA: TGTGCCAGCAGCTTGATCTCAGGAACACCCCTCCACTTT.

The CDR3 region has the DNA TGCGCCAGCAGTTTAGACAGGGATGCCGGGGAGCTGTTTTTT. Amino acid sequence: CASSLDRDAGELFF. This chain links TRBV5-1 with TRBJ2-2, with TRBD1 matching 7 bases. The CDR3 sequence is 14 residues long. The ends lost 5 bases at V and 6 bases at J; junction bases unmatched: 7. In germline, CDR1 is SGHRS, CDR2 YFSETQ.

This clone was observed a handful of times. This CDR3 reads CATSDSDWFAGYTF. The DNA for the CDR3 is TGTGCCACCAGTGATTCGGACTGGTTCGCTGGCTACACCTTC. The rearrangement joins TRBV24-1 to TRBJ1-2; D remains ambiguous. The CDR3 has 14 amino acids. Germline V gives CDR1 KGHDR, CDR2 SFDVKD. V was trimmed by 2 bases and J by 7 bases, leaving 13 bases between them.

This chain links TRBV5-1 with TRBJ2-5; 9 bases map to TRBD2. The V gene end was trimmed by 3 bases and the J gene end by 4 bases; junction bases not matched to a gene: 13. CDR1 is SGHRS, CDR2 YFSETQ, per germline. The CDR3 has 17 amino acids. The CDR3 nucleotides read TGCGCCAGCAGCTGGGGCCCAGCGGGAGGACTAGGAGAGACCCAGTACTTC. It codes for CASSWGPAGGLGETQYF.

V is TRBV20-1 and J is TRBJ1-5; D is unresolved. The V and J ends lost 3 bases and 9 bases respectively, with 9 bases between them. The CDR3 extends over 11 amino acids. Per germline, CDR1 DFQATT and CDR2 SNEGSKA (reference sequence). The CDR3 nucleotides read TGCAGTGCTAGTGGAGGGTCGCCCCAGCATTTT. Amino acid sequence: CSASGGSPQHF.

The gene calls are TRBV7-2 and TRBJ2-7; TRBD2 matches 13 bases. Germline assignment: CDR1 SGHTA and CDR2 FQGNSA. There are 16 residues in the CDR3. The V segment lost 5 bases and the J segment 6 bases; nucleotides outside the gene matches: 10. The CDR3 reads CASSPMGLAGPGEQYF. CDR3 coding DNA: TGTGCCAGCAGCCCAATGGGACTAGCGGGACCCGGCGAGCAGTACTTC.

The chain recombines TRBV15 with TRBJ2-5; 9 positions agree with TRBD1. Germline CDR1 reads LNHNV; CDR2 reads YYDKDF (reference sequence). The CDR3 has 16 residues. Unmatched junction bases numbered 10, after V lost 3 bases and J lost 5 bases. CDR3 sequence: CATSSRPGQGQETQYF. For the CDR3, the DNA is TGTGCCACCAGCAGCCGACCGGGACAGGGTCAGGAGACCCAGTACTTC.

V and J are TRBV11-2 and TRBJ1-1, with D unresolved. The CDR3 extends over 14 amino acids. Trimming removed 2 bases at V and 5 bases at J, with 12 bases between. Looked up from germline, CDR1 is SGHAT and CDR2 is FQNNGV. The CDR3: CASSLSDRGTEAFF. CDR3 DNA sequence: TGTGCCAGCAGCTTATCTGATCGAGGGACTGAAGCTTTCTTT.

This clone was recorded only once. The rearrangement links TRBV13 to TRBJ2-1, with 14 bases identical to TRBD2. Germline assignment: CDR1 PRHDT and CDR2 FYEKMQ (reference sequence). The CDR3 contains 15 residues. The V gene end was trimmed by 4 bases and the J gene end by 9 bases; junction bases not matched to a gene: 5. The CDR3 DNA sequence: TGTGCCAGCAGCTCGCGACTAGCGGGAGGGTTTGAGCAGTTCTTC. It encodes CASSSRLAGGFEQFF.

The CDR3 nucleotides are TGTGCCAGCAGCCGTGACAGGGGGTCGAAAGAGACCCAGTACTTC. Translating it yields CASSRDRGSKETQYF. This chain joins TRBV7-2 and TRBJ2-5, with 9 bases identical to TRBD1. This CDR3 contains 15 residues. The V segment lost 5 bases and the J segment 3 bases; nucleotides outside the gene matches: 7. Germline assignment: CDR1 SGHTA and CDR2 FQGNSA.

The chain combines TRBV4-1 with TRBJ2-3; 11 bases agree with TRBD2. The CDR3 runs to 16 residues. Germline trimming cut 1 base from V and 6 bases from J; bases unmatched to any gene: 6. Germline loops: CDR1 MGHRA, CDR2 YSYEKL. CDR3 in amino acids: CASSQGLAGGVDTQYF. CDR3 coding DNA: TGCGCCAGCAGCCAAGGCCTAGCGGGAGGTGTGGATACGCAGTATTTT.

The chain recombines TRBV2 with TRBJ2-2; D remains ambiguous. Trimming cost V 5 bases and J 0 bases, with 7 bases left between them. The CDR3 totals 14 residues. The V gene's germline CDR1 is SNHLY and CDR2 FYNNEI. The CDR3 coding sequence is TGTGCCAGCAGTAGCTTGCCGAACACCGGGGAGCTGTTTTTT. Its translation is CASSSLPNTGELFF.

V is TRBV6-5 and J is TRBJ2-3, with 7 nucleotides matching TRBD1. Germline V gives CDR1 MNHEY, CDR2 SVGAGI. Trimming cost V 6 bases and J 3 bases; bases outside gene matches: 6. The CDR3 is made up of 14 amino acids. CDR3 loop: CASRLGQLTDTQYF. The DNA for the CDR3 is TGTGCCAGCAGACTGGGACAGCTTACAGATACGCAGTATTTT.

This chain joins TRBV11-3 and TRBJ1-1; TRBD1 matches 8 bases. The CDR3 consists of 14 residues. V trimming: 5 bases; J trimming: 4 bases; junction bases outside the gene matches: 6. Germline V gene sequence: CDR1 SGHNT, CDR2 YENEEA. Here the CDR3 reads CASSLRGQSTEAFF. CDR3 in DNA: TGTGCCAGCAGCCTCAGGGGGCAGAGCACTGAAGCTTTCTTT.

V is TRBV7-2 and J is TRBJ1-3; possibly TRBD1 for D (5 bases). This CDR3 has 14 residues. Germline-derived CDR1 and CDR2 are SGHTA and FQGNSA. Trimming cost V 1 base and J 2 bases, with 6 bases left between them. The CDR3 is CASSLVRAGNTIYF. CDR3 in DNA: TGTGCCAGCAGCTTAGTCAGGGCTGGAAACACCATATATTTT.

The V call is TRBV5-1, the J call TRBJ2-5, with D perhaps matching TRBD2 (6 bases). The CDR3 length is 16 residues. V was clipped by 1 base and J by 2 bases, with 15 bases between them. The germline V gene has CDR1 SGHRS and CDR2 YFSETQ. The CDR3 nucleotides are TGCGCCAGCAGCTTGAGGTCTAGCGCAAAACAAGAGACCCAGTACTTC. Amino acids: CASSLRSSAKQETQYF.

The gene calls are TRBV27 and TRBJ2-3, with D possibly matching TRBD1 (5 bases). Per germline, CDR1 MNHEY and CDR2 SMNVEV (reference sequence). Trimming cost V 2 bases and J 0 bases, with 9 bases left between them. This CDR3 comprises 15 residues. CDR3 coding DNA: TGTGCCAGCAGTTTAAGGGGCCAGAGCACAGATACGCAGTATTTT. Protein: CASSLRGQSTDTQYF.

This clone occurred a few times. The chain is built from TRBV5-1 and TRBJ2-7; a possible D gene is TRBD1 (5 bases). Germline V gene lookup returns CDR1 SGHRS and CDR2 YFSETQ. Trimming took 0 bases from V and 5 from J, leaving 12 bases between them. The CDR3 runs to 14 residues. CDR3 loop: CASSLGGRAHEQYF. For the CDR3, the DNA is TGCGCCAGCAGCTTGGGGGGCAGGGCCCACGAGCAGTACTTC.

In this sample, this clone turned up a few times. This chain links TRBV4-1 with TRBJ1-1; D gene ambiguous. There are 15 residues in the CDR3. Germline V gene data show CDR1 as MGHRA and CDR2 as YSYEKL. Deletions cut 4 bases from V and 3 bases from J, with 15 bases between. CDR3 sequence: CASSLQTGIYTEAFF. In DNA form, the CDR3 reads TGCGCCAGCAGCCTGCAAACCGGGATATACACTGAAGCTTTCTTT.

The chain couples TRBV20-1 to TRBJ2-3; the D is unclear. V was trimmed by 3 bases and J by 2 bases, leaving 12 bases between them. CDR1 is DFQATT and CDR2 is SNEGSKA in the germline V gene (reference sequence). The CDR3 totals 14 residues. The CDR3 here is CSASSAQDTDTQYF. CDR3 DNA sequence: TGCAGTGCTAGTTCCGCGCAAGACACAGATACGCAGTATTTT.

This clone was counted once. J is TRBJ2-7 and V is TRBV6-5, with D possibly TRBD2 on 5 matching bases. The germline V gene has CDR1 MNHEY and CDR2 SVGAGI. V was cut by 5 bases and J by 6 bases, with 14 bases left in between. The CDR3 spans 13 residues. This CDR3 is CASSQLETSEQYF. DNA for the CDR3: TGTGCCAGCAGTCAACTAGAGACATCCGAGCAGTACTTC.